A single T cell receptor beta chain is shown here with its context. Its recognized antigen is unknown. It has no much larger one-base neighbor in the sample; base qualities were not kept. The data were obtained in a study of cytomegalovirus exposure and HLA in healthy donors (dated by TCRdb to the late 2010s). With respect to the entire study: According to a later analysis, one platform produced both the roughly 120 validation repertoires and the approximately 660 repertoires of the first cohort. Besides the first cohort of more than 650 subjects, a separate validation cohort made up of over a hundred different subjects was used. The study was designed to test whether signatures of past pathogen exposure could be identified by cataloging public T cell receptors. High-throughput TCR immunosequencing, statistical association of individual TCRs with disease status, and machine learning were combined to predict cytomegalovirus infection status. Broader findings and caveats from the paper: In the study, roughly 160 TCR beta chains were listed as associated with cytomegalovirus. Across donors, most TCR sequences were observed very rarely, whereas some public TCRs were present in many individuals. The validation cohort had no HLA typing available for a later analysis, so co-occurrence within that cohort was assessed over all 130 or so repertoires. The classifier was reported to diagnose cytomegalovirus status with high specificity and sensitivity in both the original cohort and the validation cohort. According to the authors, the approach could potentially be generalized to other disease states and immunological phenotypes. In a later analysis, TCRs clustered in the first cohort were found to also tend to co-occur in the approximately 120 validation repertoires, with 90% to 95% of cluster scores above 0. A few of the identified cytomegalovirus-associated TCR beta chains were confirmed in vitro to be specific for cytomegalovirus antigens.

The donors were included in the validation cohort of around 120 subjects, a group kept apart from the roughly 670-subject first cohort. Library preparation employed the immunoSEQ multiplex PCR assay. Per the authors' processing: A statistical classification framework was built for diagnosing cytomegalovirus status from the catalog of TCR beta chain sequences. Sourced from immuneACCESS, this table was stored by TCRdb with only in-frame sequences that have V and J called. A share of the clones is absent; for the studies checked, an unresolved V gene accounts for under half, and the remainder has no known explanation. The V and J calls and the clone size are those of that table, but D and trimming were determined from the DNA. The sample data list approximately 190,000 clones, and 84% of these were observed just once. Of the sample, about an eighth falls within the top ten clones. Deletion took 6 bases off V and 3 bases off J, with a span of 9 bases between the germline ends. CDR1 and CDR2 were assigned from the germline V gene (reference sequence) as LNHNV and YYDKDF. The CDR3 spans 13 residues, from the cysteine through the phenylalanine. Here the CDR3 DNA is all that survives: 39 bases in frame from base 1.

Sequencing input: PBMCs. The V and J segments used are TRBV15 and TRBJ1-5; too little of a D gene remains to name it. The receptor's source is a woman aged 30 to 39 in good health and CMV-seropositive. CDR3 reads: CATRNSLNQPQHF. The DNA sequence follows: TGTGCCACCAGGAACAGCCTCAATCAGCCCCAGCATTTT.